Presented here are 32 T cell receptor beta chains from one specimen sequenced in a study of blood T cell repertoires in COVID-19. This table comes from immunoSEQ multiplex PCR, and its TCRdb copy is limited to in-frame clones, with some not included. The sample consists of around 30,000 clones, roughly 91% of them appearing once. The source material was peripheral blood. Every receptor here comes from a man aged 55 to 70 with active COVID-19.

This chain links TRBV29-1 with TRBJ2-5, with 8 bases lining up with TRBD1. This CDR3 is 15 amino acids long. V lost 4 bases to trimming and J lost 2 bases; unmatched junction nucleotides: 9. Germline CDR1 is SQVTM and CDR2 is ANQGSEA. DNA for the CDR3: TGCAGCGTTGTAAGTCCAGACAGGGGTCAAGAGACCCAGTACTTC. Translated: CSVVSPDRGQETQYF.

This clone was seen once. This chain links TRBV29-1 with TRBJ2-7; D is ambiguous. The CDR3 is 13 residues long. V gave up 6 bases and J gave up 2 bases, with 14 bases separating them. Per germline, CDR1 SQVTM and CDR2 ANQGSEA. The CDR3 here is CSVVQLPAYEQYF. CDR3 nucleotide sequence: TGCAGCGTGGTGCAGTTACCAGCCTACGAGCAGTACTTC.

This chain uses TRBV6-2 or TRBV6-3 with TRBJ1-1; maybe TRBD1 (5 bases). Trimming cost V 2 bases and J 1 base, with 8 bases left between them. The CDR3 loop spans 14 amino acids. Per the germline V gene, CDR1 is MNHEY and CDR2 is SVGEGT. The CDR3 DNA sequence: TGTGCCAGCAGTTACCACGGACAGAACACTGAAGCTTTCTTT. It specifies CASSYHGQNTEAFF.

This chain links TRBV6-2 or TRBV6-3 with TRBJ2-7, with D possibly TRBD1 on 6 matching bases. Trimming shortened V by 5 bases and J by 1 base, and 15 bases separated the two germline ends. Germline CDR1 is MNHEY and CDR2 is SVGEGT. The CDR3 has 15 residues. CDR3: CASSTTRDNSYEQYF. The CDR3 DNA sequence: TGTGCCAGCAGTACAACCCGGGACAATTCCTACGAGCAGTACTTC.

This chain connects TRBV7-6 to TRBJ2-1; 8 bases match TRBD2. CDR1 SGHVS and CDR2 FNYEAQ come from the germline V gene. The trim removed 6 bases at V and 2 bases at J, leaving 9 bases unmatched. The CDR3 extends over 16 amino acids. The CDR3 sequence: CASSPGGSGTYNEQFF. The CDR3 DNA is TGTGCCAGCAGTCCCGGTGGTAGCGGGACCTACAATGAGCAGTTCTTC.

The chain is built from TRBV18 and TRBJ2-7; TRBD2 aligns across 8 bases. Germline V gene data show CDR1 as KGHSH and CDR2 as LQKENI. J lost 4 bases, V lost 0 bases, and 5 bases had no gene match. The CDR3 spans 15 residues. This CDR3 is CASSPPVAGLYEQYF. CDR3 coding DNA: TGTGCCAGCTCACCACCGGTAGCGGGATTGTACGAGCAGTACTTC.

The chain carries TRBV7-8 and TRBJ1-5, with 7 bases fitting TRBD1. Trimming cost V 1 base and J 5 bases; bases outside gene matches: 5. The CDR3 is made up of 15 amino acids. Germline CDR1 reads SGHVS; CDR2 reads FQNEAQ. The CDR3 region has the DNA TGTGCCAGCAGCTTAGGTGACAGGGACCATCAGCCCCAGCATTTT. This encodes CASSLGDRDHQPQHF.

This rearrangement joins TRBV19 to TRBJ1-5; D is possibly TRBD1 (5 bases). CDR1 is LNHDA and CDR2 is SQIVND in the germline V gene (reference sequence). Deletions cut 1 base from V and 7 bases from J, with 14 bases between. This CDR3 contains 15 residues. CDR3 DNA sequence: TGTGCCAGTAGTATAGTCCCCAGGGCCGGGCAGCCCCAGCATTTT. As protein: CASSIVPRAGQPQHF.

This rearrangement joins TRBV13 to TRBJ2-4; TRBD1 matches 11 bases. This CDR3 comprises 15 residues. From germline, CDR1 is PRHDT and CDR2 FYEKMQ (reference sequence). With 5 bases clipped from V and 5 bases from J, the junction kept 5 bases outside the gene matches. For the CDR3, the DNA is TGTGCCAGCAGCCAAGGACAGGGGGCTCAAAACATTCAGTACTTC. Translation: CASSQGQGAQNIQYF.

The gene calls are TRBV19 and TRBJ1-2; TRBD1 is a possible D gene (5 bases). V gave up 5 bases and J gave up 4 bases, with 17 bases separating them. The CDR3 covers 15 residues. Germline values: CDR1 LNHDA, CDR2 SQIVND (reference sequence). CDR3: CASSRRGGEPYGYTF. In nucleotides, the CDR3 is TGTGCCAGTAGTCGCCGTGGGGGGGAACCCTATGGCTACACCTTC.

The V call is TRBV30, the J call TRBJ1-4; D remains ambiguous. CDR3 length: 14 amino acids. Germline V gives CDR1 GTSNPN, CDR2 SVGIG (reference sequence). V was trimmed by 5 bases and J by 5 bases, leaving 15 bases between them. CDR3: CAWAWGGSNEKLFF. The CDR3 DNA is TGTGCCTGGGCCTGGGGAGGATCGAATGAAAAACTGTTTTTT.

The rearrangement joins TRBV19 to TRBJ1-2; TRBD1 agrees at 8 bases. The CDR3 runs 18 residues. With 6 bases clipped from V and 5 bases from J, the junction kept 20 bases outside the gene matches. CDR1 is LNHDA and CDR2 is SQIVND in the germline V gene (reference sequence). CDR3 protein: CASSDLLIRGRLGYGYTF. In DNA form, the CDR3 reads TGTGCCAGTAGCGATCTATTAATCAGGGGGCGATTGGGATATGGCTACACCTTC. The full variable domain, completed using reference TRBV19 and TRBJ1-2, is DGGITQSPKYLFRKEGQNVTLSCEQNLNHDAMYWYRQDPGQGLRLIYYSQIVNDFQKGDIAEGYSVSREKKESFPLTVTSAQKNPTAFYLCASSDLLIRGRLGYGYTFGSGTRLTVV.

The J gene is TRBJ1-2, the V gene TRBV11-1, with D maybe TRBD1 (6 bases). V was shortened by 6 bases and J by 0 bases, with 14 bases between the two germline ends. The CDR3 covers 15 residues. Germline V gene lookup returns CDR1 SGHAT and CDR2 FQDESV (reference sequence). The CDR3 loop is CASSLRDRTNYGYTF. Here the CDR3 DNA reads TGTGCCAGCAGTCTTCGAGACAGGACTAACTATGGCTACACCTTC.

The chain joins TRBV4-1 to TRBJ2-2; the D gene is possibly TRBD1 (5 bases). Per germline, CDR1 MGHRA and CDR2 YSYEKL. CDR3 length equals 16 residues. The V gene lost 1 base and the J gene lost 4 bases, with 13 bases spanning the gap. The CDR3 bases are TGCGCCAGCAGCCAAGGTCAAGGGGCAGGCACCGGGGAGCTGTTTTTT. This sequence encodes CASSQGQGAGTGELFF.

The V and J genes are TRBV9 and TRBJ1-1; the match to TRBD1 covers 8 bases. The germline gives CDR1 SGDLS, CDR2 YYNGEE. Trimming cost V 0 bases and J 4 bases; bases outside gene matches: 2. The CDR3 length is 14 residues. The DNA of the CDR3 is TGTGCCAGCAGCGTAGACAGGGGGTCCACTGAAGCTTTCTTT. Translation: CASSVDRGSTEAFF. Using reference TRBV9 and TRBJ1-1 for the parts outside the CDR3, the full variable domain is DSGVTQTPKHLITATGQRVTLRCSPRSGDLSVYWYQQSLDQGLQFLIQYYNGEERAKGNILERFSAQQFPDLHSELNLSSLELGDSALYFCASSVDRGSTEAFFGQGTRLTVV.

This chain uses TRBV2 with TRBJ2-3; D is ambiguous. The germline V gene has CDR1 SNHLY and CDR2 FYNNEI. The germline V and J ends were trimmed by 8 bases and 2 bases, with 11 bases remaining between them. CDR3 size: 13 residues. CDR3 amino acids: CASGLPPTDTQYF. The CDR3 DNA follows: TGTGCCAGCGGCTTGCCCCCCACAGATACGCAGTATTTT.

The V call is TRBV20-1, the J call TRBJ1-4; D is unresolved. CDR3 size: 9 residues. The germline V gene has CDR1 DFQATT and CDR2 SNEGSKA (reference sequence). The CDR3 nucleotides are TGCAGCGTTAATGAAAAACTGTTTTTT. It yields the protein CSVNEKLFF.

V and J are TRBV19 and TRBJ2-2; 7 bases map to TRBD1. The CDR3 has 18 amino acids. V dropped 3 bases and J dropped 1; count of bases not matched to a gene: 11. Germline V gene sequence: CDR1 LNHDA, CDR2 SQIVND (reference sequence). This CDR3 is CASSIRDSLILNTGELFF. The CDR3 nucleotides are TGTGCCAGTAGTATTAGGGACAGCCTAATATTGAACACCGGGGAGCTGTTTTTT.

The J gene is TRBJ1-2, the V gene TRBV11-2, with 9 bases fitting TRBD1. Germline V lookup: CDR1 SGHAT, CDR2 FQNNGV. Losses at the gene ends were 5 bases for V and 1 base for J; bases not matched to a gene: 8. The CDR3 totals 16 residues. CDR3: CASSLGTGNDNYGYTF. The CDR3 DNA reads TGTGCCAGCAGCCTGGGGACAGGGAACGATAACTATGGCTACACCTTC.

V gene TRBV6-5 combines with J gene TRBJ1-6; D is undetermined. Trimming left V 6 bases short and J 6 bases short, with 12 bases between. This CDR3 is built from 14 residues. CDR1 and CDR2 (germline): MNHEY, SVGAGI. The DNA of the CDR3 is TGTGCCAGCAGGGAGGGATGGGGTAATTCACCCCTCCACTTT. This encodes CASREGWGNSPLHF.

The rearrangement joins TRBV6-5 to TRBJ1-2; D is unresolved. Deletions cut 8 bases from V and 6 bases from J, with 10 bases between. CDR1 is MNHEY and CDR2 is SVGAGI in the germline V gene. This CDR3 is 11 amino acids long. In DNA form, the CDR3 reads TGTGCCAGCTCGAGGGAGGATGGCTACACCTTC. Protein product: CASSREDGYTF.

The chain is built from TRBV5-1 and TRBJ1-1; D perhaps matches TRBD1 (6 bases). The germline gives CDR1 SGHRS, CDR2 YFSETQ. Trimming pared 3 bases from V and 0 bases from J, leaving 15 bases between. The CDR3 has 16 amino acids. The chain's CDR3 is CASSSGRDNLNTEAFF. The CDR3 DNA reads TGCGCCAGCAGCTCCGGTCGGGACAATTTGAACACTGAAGCTTTCTTT.

The chain employs TRBV4-2 and TRBJ2-5, with 13 nucleotides matching TRBD2. After removal of 0 bases from V and 1 base from J, the junction contained 2 bases not matched to a gene. CDR1 and CDR2 (germline): LGHNA, YNFKEQ. The CDR3 sequence is 17 residues long. CDR3 bases: TGTGCCAGCAGCCAAGATCGGACTAGCGGGGGCCAAGAGACCCAGTACTTC. Residues: CASSQDRTSGGQETQYF.

The chain joins TRBV7-3 to TRBJ2-1; 7 nucleotides line up with TRBD2. With 2 bases clipped from V and 4 bases from J, the junction kept 5 bases outside the gene matches. There are 15 residues in the CDR3. The germline gives CDR1 SGHTA, CDR2 FQGTGA. In nucleotides, the CDR3 is TGTGCCAGCAGCTTAGGTTCTAGCGGATACAATGAGCAGTTCTTC. The encoded protein is CASSLGSSGYNEQFF. The variable domain in full, with the rest retrieved from reference TRBV7-3 and TRBJ2-1, is GAGVSQTPSNKVTEKGKYVELRCDPISGHTALYWYRQSLGQGPEFLIYFQGTGAADDSGLPNDRFFAVRPEGSVSTLKIQRTERGDSAVYLCASSLGSSGYNEQFFGPGTRLTVL.

The chain carries TRBV7-2 and TRBJ2-2, with D unclear. V was cut by 0 bases and J by 1 base, with 9 bases left in between. CDR3 length: 16 residues. Germline V CDR1 and CDR2: SGHTA, FQGNSA. The DNA of the CDR3 is TGTGCCAGCAGCTTAGCGTCGAGACAGAACACCGGGGAGCTGTTTTTT. Translating gives CASSLASRQNTGELFF.

A note on this clone: Sequence at one end of the junction differs from germline and may be a read error. The chain combines TRBV7-7 with TRBJ2-1, with 8 bases identical to TRBD2. This CDR3 contains 14 residues. The germline V gene has CDR1 SSHAT and CDR2 FNYEAQ (reference sequence). The CDR3 coding sequence is TGTGCTAGCAGCTTGGGACTAGGATCCAATGAGCAGTTCTTC. Protein product: CASSLGLGSNEQFF. Full variable domain (missing parts from reference TRBV7-7 and TRBJ2-1): GAGVSQSPRYKVTKRGQDVTLRCDPISSHATLYWYQQALGQGPEFLTYFNYEAQPDKSGLPSDRFSAERPEGSISTLTIQRTEQRDSAMYRCASSLGLGSNEQFFGPGTRLTVL.

The chain links TRBV11-2 to TRBJ2-7, with 13 bases lining up with TRBD2. The CDR3 is made up of 15 amino acids. Germline V CDR1 and CDR2: SGHAT, FQNNGV. V trimming: 1 base; J trimming: 5 bases; junction bases outside the gene matches: 2. CDR3 bases: TGTGCCAGCAGCTTAGGGACTAGCGGGGGCCACGAGCAGTACTTC. Translating gives CASSLGTSGGHEQYF.

V usage is TRBV5-1 and J usage is TRBJ2-5; tentative D call: TRBD2 (6 bases). Germline CDR1 is SGHRS and CDR2 is YFSETQ. The V and J ends lost 3 bases and 2 bases respectively, with 14 bases between them. The CDR3 has 15 amino acids. CDR3 sequence (DNA): TGCGCCAGCAGCTCCTCCCCTGGGGGGCAAGAGACCCAGTACTTC. It is translated as CASSSSPGGQETQYF.

This chain joins TRBV29-1 and TRBJ2-1; 9 positions agree with TRBD1. The germline V gene has CDR1 SQVTM and CDR2 ANQGSEA. Germline trimming cut 8 bases from V and 5 bases from J; bases unmatched to any gene: 7. The CDR3 consists of 13 residues. The CDR3 protein is CSWTGVLNNEQFF. The CDR3 DNA follows: TGCAGCTGGACAGGGGTTCTTAACAATGAGCAGTTCTTC.

The J gene is TRBJ2-2, the V gene TRBV4-1; TRBD2 is a possible D gene (6 bases). V was cut by 6 bases and J by 3 bases, with 14 bases left in between. From germline, CDR1 is MGHRA and CDR2 YSYEKL. The CDR3 spans 15 residues. DNA of the CDR3: TGCGCCAGCAGGGTTGTGGGGGGTGACACCGGGGAGCTGTTTTTT. Encoded protein: CASRVVGGDTGELFF.

J is TRBJ1-6 and V is TRBV6-8; D gene unclear. This CDR3 comprises 18 residues. V gave up 4 bases and J gave up 0 bases, with 16 bases separating them. The germline V gene encodes CDR1 MNHGY and CDR2 SAAAGT. Here the CDR3 DNA reads TGTGCCAGCAGTTGGTCGGGATTGAAGAGCTCCTATAATTCACCCCTCCACTTT. This gives the protein CASSWSGLKSSYNSPLHF.

The rearrangement links TRBV2 to TRBJ2-3, with TRBD2 matching over 8 bases. Germline trimming cut 3 bases from V and 3 bases from J; bases unmatched to any gene: 5. The germline gives CDR1 SNHLY, CDR2 FYNNEI. CDR3 length equals 15 residues. DNA for the CDR3: TGTGCCAGCAGTGAGCGGGAGGCCGGGACAGATACGCAGTATTTT. It encodes CASSEREAGTDTQYF.